This T cell receptor beta chain comes out of a study of cytomegalovirus exposure and HLA in healthy donors (dated by TCRdb to about 2017). Describing the broader study: According to an earlier analysis of several hundred of the donors, some 170 million T cells yielded 117 million unique TCR beta sequences and 276 Gb of sequence data. Among about 400 genotyped donors of the cohort, an average of approximately 200,000 unique TCR beta nucleotide sequences was sequenced per donor, of which 15% to 20% were non-productive. In a later analysis, previously published TCR beta repertoires from several hundred donors were re-analyzed and high-resolution HLA genotyping was added so that TCR occurrence patterns could be studied. Donor age, sex, ethnicity and CMV serostatus were compiled alongside the repertoire data. An early release covering more than 500 HLA-typed donors comprised 250 to 350 gigabases of sequencing data and around 80 million unique TCR sequences. HLA typing covered class I and class II loci at four-digit resolution. In the later analysis, no new phenotypic data were used to find candidate immune exposures; instead, reliance was placed on TCR beta sequences and their occurrence across donors. All discovery cohort repertoires had been generated on a single sequencing platform. The study used immunosequencing to profile the T cell repertoires of 600 to 850 subjects and linked those repertoires to cytomegalovirus serostatus. In an earlier analysis of 587 of the donors, high-throughput TCR beta sequencing was used to judge whether each TCR beta V gene segment behaved as functional or pseudogenic. Among the approximately 430 genotyped donors, 75% to 90% belonged to the genetic ancestry cluster associated with self-reported Caucasian donors. Five DR-DQ haplotypes were treated as single units for association and clustering because of strong linkage in the cohort. Typing coverage varied by locus: roughly 629-640 donors for A, B, C, DRB1 and DQB1; roughly 520 for DQA1; approximately 570 for DPA1; 450 to 480 for DPB1. In addition to the first cohort of approximately 670 subjects, a separate validation cohort of 100 to 150 different subjects was used. The study aimed to test whether signatures of past pathogen exposure could be identified by cataloging public T cell receptors. To predict cytomegalovirus infection status, the study combined high-throughput TCR immunosequencing, statistical association of individual TCRs with disease status, and machine learning. Genome-wide SNP genotypes for about three fifths of the roughly 700 donors were used in a later genetic analysis, which treated that subset as a discovery cohort. Paper-wide results and their limitations: A later genetic analysis reported fewer N-insertions in productive TCRs among donors in an Asian-associated ancestry cluster than the roughly 700-donor mean. In a later analysis, most CMV-associated TCR beta chains were found to appear HLA-restricted, with HLA associations seemingly driven largely by CMV exposure. The earlier analysis of some 560 of the donors excluded some 16 rarely observed V segments, including chromosome 9 orphons, because counts were too low. This cohort had only TCR beta chains sequenced, and the lack of alpha or paired-chain data limited which features could be detected. Presence/absence analyses assumed roughly uniform sequencing depth across donors, an assumption that may not hold. A later analysis found that HLA-associated TCR beta chains were more clonally expanded and had lower generation probabilities than equally common non-associated chains. It was suggested by the authors that the approach could potentially be generalized to other disease states and immunological phenotypes. The study gave a list of about 170 TCR beta chains associated with cytomegalovirus. Strong co-occurrence of HLA alleles, especially DR and DQ, made assigning TCR associations to individual alleles difficult. Broadly in line with IMGT annotations, most TCR beta V segments showed up in productive rearrangements about 90% or about 30% of the time in an earlier analysis of about 500 of the donors. HLA typing was unavailable for some donors at each locus, so association tests used only the typed subset. Correlated functional status among segregating V segments might be attributable to linkage disequilibrium, but an unknown experimental factor could not be ruled out. In a later genetic analysis, a missense DCLRE1C variant was associated with V-gene and J-gene trimming of TCR beta chains, and the association was replicated in an independent cohort. A later analysis associated 15,000 or so TCR beta sequences with specific HLA alleles at a false discovery rate of 0.05. In vitro tests confirmed that three of the cytomegalovirus-associated TCR beta chains recognize cytomegalovirus antigens. A further reported finding was that TCR beta sequences accurately predicted the HLA-A and HLA-B alleles for most subjects in the first cohort. CMV serostatus was the only immune exposure information available for the cohort. In both the original and validation cohorts, the classifier was reported to diagnose cytomegalovirus status with high specificity and sensitivity. Across donors, most TCR sequences were observed very rarely, whereas some public TCRs were present in many individuals. The 87-base-pair reads could not distinguish some IMGT-functional V segments, including TRBV6-2 and TRBV6-3, so those segments were excluded. According to a later analysis, parvovirus B19, influenza, CMV and Epstein-Barr virus appeared linked to several top co-occurrence clusters. A cluster of highly shared sequence variants was judged likely to be a technical artifact of the sequencing pipeline. In a later analysis, the rate of TCR association differed among HLA loci, with DRB1 alleles having the most associated TCRs and HLA-C alleles having the fewest.

Only one count was recorded for this clone. Its antigen specificity is not known. It has no much larger one-base neighbor in the sample; base qualities were not kept. Germline trimming: 6 bases from V, 1 base from J; junction bases outside gene matches: 8. Reading from cysteine to phenylalanine, the CDR3 counts 19 amino acids. Only CDR3 DNA is held: 57 bases, read in frame from base 1. From a lookup of the germline V gene, CDR1 and CDR2 are SGHTA and FQGNSA. The library was built by means of the immunoSEQ multiplex PCR assay. For the multiplex PCR, a mixture combining 60 forward primers for TCR Vbeta segments and 13 reverse primers for TCR Jbeta segments was used. The CDR3 region of rearranged TCR beta genes was amplified from genomic DNA with a multiplex PCR assay. On the Illumina HiSeq System, the amplified TCR beta libraries were sequenced as 87-base-pair reads. The authors' pipeline ran thus. Across the 500 to 750 repertoires, a later analysis counted about 81 million unique TCR beta chains, approximately 10 million of which were shared by at least two donors. To remove PCR and sequencing errors, raw reads were error-corrected and collapsed into unique sequences using a nearest-neighbor algorithm that merged closely related sequences. Alignment of CDR3 sequences to IMGT reference sequences was used to assign V, D and J gene segments. For a sequence to be retained, a match of at least six nucleotides to both a V gene segment and a J gene segment was required. A rearrangement was called productive if the CDR3 had no stop codons and remained in frame with V and J, and every other rearrangement was called non-productive. Following IMGT convention, CDR3 was defined as the stretch from the second conserved V-encoded cysteine to the conserved J-encoded phenylalanine. The earlier analysis of about 560 of the donors excluded any sequence lacking an unambiguous match to a single V gene segment. An earlier analysis of fewer than 650 of the donors classified V segments as functional when productive rearrangements were above 56.7% and as segregating when the standard deviation between donors was above 5%. A statistical classification framework was developed to diagnose cytomegalovirus status using the catalog of TCR beta chain sequences. V and J gene assignment, in a later analysis, came from comparing TCR nucleotide sequences with IMGT/GENE-DB human TR gene sequences. A later analysis assigned CDR3 sequences and most-parsimonious VDJ recombination scenarios with the TCRdist pipeline. In a later analysis, each TCR beta chain was defined by its CDR3 amino acid sequence together with its V-gene family, and reads without a unique V-gene family were excluded. A later analysis removed several hundred highly shared, low-generation-probability nucleotide sequences to deal with suspected cross-contamination and a sequencing artifact. In a later analysis, a clonal expansion index was calculated for each public chain from normalized within-repertoire ranks of inferred template counts. In a later analysis, generation probabilities were computed with a VDJ recombination model fitted to out-of-frame rearrangements, and the resulting probabilities were checked against IGoR. Hypergeometric tests were used in a later analysis to score TCR-TCR, TCR-HLA and TCR-CMV co-occurrence, with a repertoire-size bias correction applied to the TCR pairs. To estimate false discovery rates, a later analysis permuted the HLA or CMV assignments 20 times. In a later analysis, co-occurring TCRs were grouped with DBSCAN, and TCRdist sequence similarity was added when clustering was performed within HLA-allele-positive subsets. Co-occurrence clustering excluded repertoires with fewer than 30,000 or more than 120,000 public chains, plus five with anomalous nucleotide sharing. Drawn from immuneACCESS, this table holds only the in-frame rearrangements with V and J called that TCRdb kept. Clones are partly lost; checked studies trace under half to an unresolved V gene and leave the rest unexplained. That table supplies the V and J calls and clone size; D and trimming were determined from the DNA. Within this sample are around 140,000 clones, with approximately 60% of them counted one time only. In total, the top ten clones hold roughly 2.5% of the sample.

The cohort consisted of 600 to 700 healthy bone marrow donors. Cohort members were all nominally healthy when sampled, although unrecorded immune exposures were likely present. The donor tested CMV seronegative and was one of the 352 seronegative cohort members. A peripheral blood sample was collected from each donor, and TCR beta sequencing was performed on peripheral blood mononuclear cells. Genomic DNA was extracted from the blood cell samples with the Qiagen DNeasy Blood Extraction Kit. Source material: PBMCs. Recombination linked TRBV7-2 to TRBJ2-2; 16 bases in the middle match TRBD2. This receptor was obtained from a woman aged 40 to 50 in good health and CMV-seronegative. The bases read TGTGCCAGCAGTATTCCGGGACTAGCGGGGGGGTTGAACACCGGGGAGCTGTTTTTT. Its translation reads: CASSIPGLAGGLNTGELFF.